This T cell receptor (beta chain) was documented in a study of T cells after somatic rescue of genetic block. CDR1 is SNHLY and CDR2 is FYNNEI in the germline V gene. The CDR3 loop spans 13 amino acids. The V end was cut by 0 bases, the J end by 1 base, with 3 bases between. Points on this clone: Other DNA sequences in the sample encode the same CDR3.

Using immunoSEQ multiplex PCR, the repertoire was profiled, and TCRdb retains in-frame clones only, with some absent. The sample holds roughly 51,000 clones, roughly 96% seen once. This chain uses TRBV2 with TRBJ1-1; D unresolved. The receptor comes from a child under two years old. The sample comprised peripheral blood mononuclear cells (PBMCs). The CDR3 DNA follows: TGTGCCAGCAGTGAAGCTGGGAACACTGAAGCTTTCTTT. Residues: CASSEAGNTEAFF.